What follows are 13 T cell receptor beta chains derived from one specimen sequenced in a study of vaccination and CD4 T cells after COVID-19 (dated by TCRdb to the early 2020s). Their recognized antigens are unknown. The sample's time point label, in plain terms: late sampling 161 to 241 days after vaccination in a few convalescent patients. The treatment or condition label, read with the paper, signifies: roughly 10-day PBMC culture with coronavirus spike peptide pools or control peptides (ViraFEST assay). Library preparation used PCR. This sample was sequenced with an Illumina iSeq 100. DNA from cultured CD4+ T cells was subjected to TCR sequencing with the Oncomine TCR Beta short-read assay at the Johns Hopkins FTIC core. TCRdb redid the processing of the public reads, applying fastp at Q25 and MiXCR, and retained in-frame beta chains. CDR3 protein duplicates are merged, each entry listing the most common genes and DNA. The sample table shows 20,000 to 30,000 distinct CDR3 sequences, and roughly a third are seen once. Jointly, the top ten make up roughly 3.5% of the sample.

The material sequenced was CD4+ T cells from blood, cultured in vitro, taken about 7 months after SARS-CoV-2 vaccination. Every receptor here comes from a human donor who had recovered from COVID-19.

V gene TRBV12-3 or TRBV12-4 combines with J gene TRBJ1-2; D uncertain. The V end lost 5 bases, the J end lost 3 bases, and 4 bases lay between the germline ends. CDR3 length: 11 amino acids. This chain's CDR3 is CASSPDYGYTF. CDR3 DNA: TGTGCCAGCAGTCCGGACTATGGCTACACCTTC.

The V call is TRBV7-9, the J call TRBJ2-1; 7 bases are a match to TRBD1. The CDR3 length is 20 residues. Germline CDR1 reads SEHNR; CDR2 reads FQNEAQ (reference sequence). V dropped 5 bases and J dropped 0; count of bases not matched to a gene: 19. In DNA, the CDR3 is TGTGCCAGCAGCCGGACCGCAGTTGGCGGACAGGCGAGCTCCTACAATGAGCAGTTCTTC. It specifies CASSRTAVGGQASSYNEQFF. The full variable domain, in which reference TRBV7-9 and TRBJ2-1 provide the parts outside the CDR3, is DTGVSQNPRHKITKRGQNVTFRCDPISEHNRLYWYRQTLGQGPEFLTYFQNEAQLEKSRLLSDRFSAERPKGSFSTLEIQRTEQGDSAMYLCASSRTAVGGQASSYNEQFFGPGTRLTVL.

The CDR3 protein is CASSLGHPYQETQYF. The CDR3 nucleotides are TGTGCCAGCAGCTTAGGACACCCGTACCAAGAGACCCAGTACTTC. The chain links TRBV11-2 to TRBJ2-5; D is undetermined. Germline assignment: CDR1 SGHAT and CDR2 FQNNGV. CDR3 size: 15 residues. The V end lost 1 base, the J end lost 0 bases, and 9 bases lay between the germline ends.

The rearrangement joins TRBV7-8 to TRBJ2-1, with D possibly being TRBD2 (7 bases). CDR3 size: 15 residues. Germline V CDR1 and CDR2: SGHVS, FQNEAQ. Trimming took 5 bases from V and 0 from J, leaving 11 bases between them. CDR3 sequence (DNA): TGTGCCAGCAGCGGGGGCGGGAGCTCCTACAATGAGCAGTTCTTC. Protein: CASSGGGSSYNEQFF. The variable domain in full, completed from reference TRBV7-8 and TRBJ2-1, reads GAGVSQSPRYKVAKRGQDVALRCDPISGHVSLFWYQQALGQGPEFLTYFQNEAQLDKSGLPSDRFFAERPEGSVSTLKIQRTQQEDSAVYLCASSGGGSSYNEQFFGPGTRLTVL.

A few counts support this clonotype. The V and J genes are TRBV29-1 and TRBJ1-1; no clear D gene. The germline CDR1 and CDR2 sequences are SQVTM and ANQGSEA. The ends were cut back, 1 base at V and 0 bases at J, with 6 bases in the middle. The CDR3 spans 13 residues. The CDR3 spells CSVEVGLNTEAFF. The CDR3 DNA reads as TGCAGCGTTGAAGTAGGCCTGAACACTGAAGCTTTCTTT.

This chain uses TRBV10-3 with TRBJ1-5; 7 positions agree with TRBD1. V gave up 6 bases and J gave up 0 bases; unmatched junction bases: 8. The CDR3 contains 16 residues. Germline CDR1 and CDR2: ENHRY and SYGVKD. CDR3 in DNA: TGTGCCATCAGCGGAGGGACAGTTTATAGCAATCAGCCCCAGCATTTT. Translation: CAISGGTVYSNQPQHF.

This clonotype was observed a few times. The chain combines TRBV6-1 with TRBJ2-3; D may match TRBD1 or TRBD2 (5 bases each). The CDR3 sequence is 12 residues long. The V and J ends lost 5 bases and 6 bases respectively, with 9 bases between them. The V gene's germline CDR1 is MNHNS and CDR2 SASEGT. CDR3: CASSRREDTQYF. CDR3 DNA: TGTGCCAGCAGTCGCAGGGAGGATACGCAGTATTTT.

The rearrangement joins TRBV20-1 to TRBJ2-7; TRBD2 matches at 8 bases. The CDR3 sequence is 16 residues long. Germline lookup yields CDR1 DFQATT and CDR2 SNEGSKA (reference sequence). V was pared by 5 bases and J by 2 bases, with 14 bases of the junction left unmatched. The CDR3 DNA reads as TGCAGTGCTCATTTCTTAGCGGGATTCCCCCCCTACGAGCAGTACTTC. Its protein product is CSAHFLAGFPPYEQYF.

The V gene is TRBV20-1, the J gene TRBJ2-3, with a possible D match to TRBD2 (5 bases). The CDR3 covers 14 residues. Trimming removed 5 bases at V and 2 bases at J, with 14 bases between. Germline values: CDR1 DFQATT, CDR2 SNEGSKA (reference sequence). CDR3 nucleotide sequence: TGCAGTGCTCCCGAAATTAGCGCCACAGATACGCAGTATTTT. It specifies CSAPEISATDTQYF.

The chain employs TRBV20-1 and TRBJ2-1, with D possibly being TRBD1 (5 bases). The CDR3 extends over 10 amino acids. The germline V gene encodes CDR1 DFQATT and CDR2 SNEGSKA (reference sequence). CDR3 nucleotides: TGCGGGGCCCAGTACAATGAGCAGTTCTTC. Translation: CGAQYNEQFF.

The CDR3 nucleotides are TGTGCCAGCAGCCCAAGTAGGGGACTAGCGGGAGACGAGCAGTACTTC. Its protein is CASSPSRGLAGDEQYF. The rearrangement joins TRBV7-2 to TRBJ2-7, with 14 bases fitting TRBD2. This CDR3 has 16 residues. Germline V lookup: CDR1 SGHTA, CDR2 FQGNSA. The junction had 8 bases not matched to a gene; V was cut back by 5 bases and J by 5 bases.

This clonotype occurred a few times. The J gene is TRBJ1-1, the V gene TRBV6-1, with 9 bases matching TRBD1. This CDR3 is built from 16 residues. In germline, CDR1 is MNHNS, CDR2 SASEGT. With 6 bases clipped from V and 6 bases from J, the junction kept 14 bases outside the gene matches. The CDR3 spells CASRTDRGRSYAEAFF. The CDR3 coding sequence is TGTGCCAGCAGGACAGACAGGGGGAGGTCATACGCTGAAGCTTTCTTT.

This sequence joins TRBV7-9 and TRBJ2-3, with 9 nucleotides matching TRBD2. Germline V gene data show CDR1 as SEHNR and CDR2 as FQNEAQ (reference sequence). V lost 1 base and J lost 5; bases outside the gene matches: 1. The CDR3 loop spans 14 amino acids. The CDR3 sequence is CASSLGGRGDTQYF. The CDR3 bases are TGTGCCAGCAGCTTAGGCGGGAGGGGAGATACGCAGTATTTT.